This T cell receptor beta chain was found in a study of beta chain features in type 1 diabetes (dated by TCRdb to between 2018 and 2020). Notes on the research overall: Mean age, gender distribution, total cell number and subset yield were not different between patients and healthy donors. A total of around 110,000,000 sorted cells were examined across all samples, and a strong correlation was observed between cell number per subset and RNA yield. In the study, TCRB repertoires of sorted circulating CD4+ T cell subsets from recently diagnosed type 1 diabetes patients were compared with those of matched healthy donors. Regulatory and stem cell-like memory subsets were isolated from only 8 patients and roughly eight healthy donors, whereas naive and central memory subsets came from all 30 or so donors.

The High Capacity cDNA Reverse Transcription Kit was used to reverse transcribe all of the isolated RNA, meaning that expressed TCRB transcripts were what got sequenced. Naive, central memory and regulatory T cell samples underwent deep immunoSEQ sequencing, averaging approximately 3.3 million total reads per sample. Sorted cells were lysed in RLT buffer, and RNA was extracted using DNase-treated RNeasy Micro or Mini kits according to cell number. Each cell subset was processed on its own to prevent cross-contamination, while patient and healthy donor samples were processed together. TCRB sequences were amplified from cDNA with the immunoSEQ multiplex PCR, producing 87-bp fragments spanning the CDR3 region. Amplicons were sequenced on the Illumina HiSeq platform. In the original analysis: Synthetic template baselines were used to correct PCR bias computationally, reads within Hamming distance 2 were collapsed, and singletons that could not be merged were discarded. Reads were aligned to IMGT to assign V, D and J genes, CDR3 length, and insertions or deletions at six rearrangement sites. Within each subset, clonotype counts were normalized to sorted cell number, and only after that were true diversity and Gini coefficients computed with the tcR R package. Repertoire sharing was quantified using the overlap coefficient calculated on TCRB nucleotide sequences. Out-of-frame TCRB sequences from naive cells were analyzed as a proxy for the pre-selection repertoire. Sourced from immuneACCESS, this table was stored by TCRdb with only in-frame sequences that have V and J called. A share of the clones is absent; for the studies checked, an unresolved V gene accounts for under half, and the remainder has no known explanation. D and trimming were read from the DNA, whereas the V and J calls and clone size are those reported in that table. The sample data list about 410,000 clones, and approximately 15% of these were observed just once. The ten largest clones add up to 0.03% to 0.04% of the sample.

Each donor gave one peripheral blood draw, roughly 0.11 L on average, collected into heparinised tubes. Naive, central memory, regulatory and stem cell-like memory CD4+ T cells were sorted on a BD FACSAria II using a panel including CD45RO, CCR7, CD25, CD127, CD95 and CD27. A purity above 95% was achieved for all sorted populations. PBMCs were isolated right away by Lymphoprep density gradient centrifugation and were stained directly, without culture. So that batch effects would be minimized, each experiment stained and sorted samples in pairs, pairing one healthy donor with one patient. Between the V and J ends, shortened by 0 bases and 1 base respectively, the junction contains 9 bases. CDR1 SGHTA and CDR2 FQGNSA are derived from the germline V gene. The CDR3 spans 15 residues, from the cysteine through the phenylalanine. CDR3 DNA only is kept here, 45 bases in frame from base 1. A word on this clone: It has no known antigen specificity. Qualities for individual bases were not recorded, and no much larger clone is one base off.

What the work shows at the level of the full study, not this receptor alone: At VDJ recombination sites, patients with type 1 diabetes made fewer insertions and deleted more nucleotides, a pattern implying thymic rearrangement abnormalities. Naive, central memory and regulatory TCRB repertoires appeared more similar among patients than among healthy donors. Because the HLA sub-analyses included only small numbers of individuals, any influence of HLA type on TCRB rearrangement was left unresolved. In all four CD4+ subsets, TCRB CDR3 length was moderately but significantly shorter in type 1 diabetes patients. Because cDNA was sequenced instead of genomic DNA, activated cells with high expression could be over-represented, although the groups did not differ in activation or CD3 levels. Shorter templates might be favored by PCR, yet because patient and control samples were amplified and corrected together, any such skew would affect both groups equally.

This receptor chain uses TRBV7-2 and TRBJ1-1; the D gene is perhaps TRBD1, from 5 matching bases. The source of this sequence is a man under 40 in good health. Specimen: naive CD4+ T cells from blood. The sample's cell subset or site label, decoded: true naive CD4+ T cells. CDR3 loop: CASSLARGANTEAFF. The nucleotide sequence reads as follows: TGTGCCAGCAGCTTAGCGCGCGGGGCGAACACTGAAGCTTTCTTT.